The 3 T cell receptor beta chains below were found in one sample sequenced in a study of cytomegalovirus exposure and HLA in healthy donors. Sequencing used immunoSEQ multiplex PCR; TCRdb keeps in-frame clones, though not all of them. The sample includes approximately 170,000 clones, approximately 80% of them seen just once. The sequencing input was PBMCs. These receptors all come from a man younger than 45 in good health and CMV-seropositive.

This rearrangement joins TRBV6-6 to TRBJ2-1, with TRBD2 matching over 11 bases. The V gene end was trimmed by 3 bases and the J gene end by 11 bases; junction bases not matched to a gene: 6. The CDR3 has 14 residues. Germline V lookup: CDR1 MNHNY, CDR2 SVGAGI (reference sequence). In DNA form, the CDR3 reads TGTGCCAGCAGTTATTCAGGGACTAGCGGCCAGCAGTTCTTC. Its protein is CASSYSGTSGQQFF.

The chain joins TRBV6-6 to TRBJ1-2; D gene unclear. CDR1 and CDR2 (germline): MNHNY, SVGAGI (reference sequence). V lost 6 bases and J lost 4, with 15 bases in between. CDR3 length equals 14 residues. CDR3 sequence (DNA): TGTGCCAGCAGGGAGACCGGGGAAGGCTATGGCTACACCTTC. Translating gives CASRETGEGYGYTF.

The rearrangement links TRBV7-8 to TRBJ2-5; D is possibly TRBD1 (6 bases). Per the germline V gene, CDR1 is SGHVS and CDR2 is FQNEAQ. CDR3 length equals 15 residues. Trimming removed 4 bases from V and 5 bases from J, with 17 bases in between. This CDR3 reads CASSSWTEKGETQYF. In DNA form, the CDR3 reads TGTGCCAGCAGCTCCTGGACAGAGAAAGGGGAGACCCAGTACTTC.